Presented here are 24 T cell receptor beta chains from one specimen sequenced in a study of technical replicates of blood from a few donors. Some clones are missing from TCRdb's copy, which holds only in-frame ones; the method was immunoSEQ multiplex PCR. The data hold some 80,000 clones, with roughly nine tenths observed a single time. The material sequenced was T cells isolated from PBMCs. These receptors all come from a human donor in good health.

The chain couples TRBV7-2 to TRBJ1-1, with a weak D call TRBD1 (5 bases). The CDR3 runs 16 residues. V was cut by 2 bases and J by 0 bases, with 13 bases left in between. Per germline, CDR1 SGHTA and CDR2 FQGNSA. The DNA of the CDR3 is TGTGCCAGCAGCTTATCTGGCCCGGGGGTGAACACTGAAGCTTTCTTT. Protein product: CASSLSGPGVNTEAFF.

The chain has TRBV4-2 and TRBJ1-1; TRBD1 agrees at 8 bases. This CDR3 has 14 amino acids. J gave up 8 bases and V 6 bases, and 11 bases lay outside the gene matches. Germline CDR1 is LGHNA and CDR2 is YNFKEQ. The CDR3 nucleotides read TGTGCCAGCAGTCTCGGACAGGGCTATTCGGAAGCTTTCTTT. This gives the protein CASSLGQGYSEAFF.

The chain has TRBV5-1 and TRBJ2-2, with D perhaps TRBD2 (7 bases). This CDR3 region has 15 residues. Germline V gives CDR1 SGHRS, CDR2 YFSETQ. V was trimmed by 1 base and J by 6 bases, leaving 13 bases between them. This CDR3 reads CASSLNREGSGELFF. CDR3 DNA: TGCGCCAGCAGCTTGAACAGGGAGGGATCCGGGGAGCTGTTTTTT.

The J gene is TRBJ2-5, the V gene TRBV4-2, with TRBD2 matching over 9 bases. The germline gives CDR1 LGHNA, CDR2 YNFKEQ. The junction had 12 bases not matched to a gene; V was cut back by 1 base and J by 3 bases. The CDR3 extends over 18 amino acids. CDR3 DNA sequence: TGTGCCAGCAGCCAAGTCCCCCTCCTAGCGGGGTCAGAAGAGACCCAGTACTTC. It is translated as CASSQVPLLAGSEETQYF.

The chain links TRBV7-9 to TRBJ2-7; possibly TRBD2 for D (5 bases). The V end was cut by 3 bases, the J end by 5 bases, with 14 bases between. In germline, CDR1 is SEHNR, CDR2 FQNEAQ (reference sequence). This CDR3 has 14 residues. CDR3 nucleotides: TGTGCCAGCAGCTTGGGCGGGTCGAGGAACGAGCAGTACTTC. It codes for CASSLGGSRNEQYF.

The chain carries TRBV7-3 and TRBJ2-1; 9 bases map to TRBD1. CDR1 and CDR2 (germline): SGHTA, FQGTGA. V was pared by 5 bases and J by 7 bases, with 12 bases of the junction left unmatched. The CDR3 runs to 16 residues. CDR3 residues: CASSPGSGTGLNEQFF. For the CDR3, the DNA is TGTGCCAGCAGCCCCGGGAGCGGGACAGGGTTGAATGAGCAGTTCTTC.

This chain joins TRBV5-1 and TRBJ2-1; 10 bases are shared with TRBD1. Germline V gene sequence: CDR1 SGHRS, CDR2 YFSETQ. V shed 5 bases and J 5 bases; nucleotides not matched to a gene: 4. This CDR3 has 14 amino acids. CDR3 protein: CASSAGQGNNEQFF. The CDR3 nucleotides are TGCGCCAGCAGTGCGGGACAGGGGAACAATGAGCAGTTCTTC.

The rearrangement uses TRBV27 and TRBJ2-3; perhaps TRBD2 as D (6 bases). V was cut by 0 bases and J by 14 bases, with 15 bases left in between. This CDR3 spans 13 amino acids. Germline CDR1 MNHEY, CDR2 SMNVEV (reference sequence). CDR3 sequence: CASSLSAGARRYF. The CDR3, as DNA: TGTGCCAGCAGTTTATCAGCGGGCGCCCGGAGGTATTTT.

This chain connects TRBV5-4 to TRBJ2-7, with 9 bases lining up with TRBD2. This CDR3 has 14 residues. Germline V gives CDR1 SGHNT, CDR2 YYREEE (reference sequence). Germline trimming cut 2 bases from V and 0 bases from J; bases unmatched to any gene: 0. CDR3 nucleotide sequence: TGTGCCAGCAGCTTTAGCGGGAGCTCCTACGAGCAGTACTTC. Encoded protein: CASSFSGSSYEQYF.

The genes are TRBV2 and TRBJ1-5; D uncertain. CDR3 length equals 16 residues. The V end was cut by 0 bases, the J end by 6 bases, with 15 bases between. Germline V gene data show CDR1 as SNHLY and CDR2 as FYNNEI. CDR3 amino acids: CASSEAPSSRGQPQHF. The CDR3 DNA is TGTGCCAGCAGTGAAGCGCCTTCGTCAAGAGGTCAGCCCCAGCATTTT.

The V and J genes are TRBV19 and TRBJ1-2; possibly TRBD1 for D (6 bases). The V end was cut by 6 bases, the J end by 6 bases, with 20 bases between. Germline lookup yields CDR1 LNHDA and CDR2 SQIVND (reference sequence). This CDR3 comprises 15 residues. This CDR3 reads CASRSLTGSLDGYTF. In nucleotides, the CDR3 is TGTGCCAGTAGATCCCTCACAGGGTCGTTGGATGGCTACACCTTC.

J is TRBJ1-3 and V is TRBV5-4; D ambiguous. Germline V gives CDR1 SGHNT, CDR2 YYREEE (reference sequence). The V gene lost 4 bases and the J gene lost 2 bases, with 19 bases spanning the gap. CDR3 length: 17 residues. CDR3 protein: CASSIINRGVTGNTIYF. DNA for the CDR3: TGTGCCAGCAGCATTATAAACCGGGGAGTCACTGGAAACACCATATATTTT.

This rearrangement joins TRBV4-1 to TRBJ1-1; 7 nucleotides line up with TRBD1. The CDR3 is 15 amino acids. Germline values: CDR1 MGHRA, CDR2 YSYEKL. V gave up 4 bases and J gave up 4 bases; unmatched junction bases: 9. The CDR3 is CASSPPRAGGTEAFF. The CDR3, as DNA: TGCGCCAGCAGCCCCCCCAGGGCAGGGGGCACTGAAGCTTTCTTT.

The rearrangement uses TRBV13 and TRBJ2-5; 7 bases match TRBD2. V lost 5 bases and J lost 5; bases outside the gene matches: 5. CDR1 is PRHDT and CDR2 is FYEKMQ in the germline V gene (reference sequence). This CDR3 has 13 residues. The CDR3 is CASSAATSETQYF. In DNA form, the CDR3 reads TGTGCCAGCAGCGCGGCGACTAGCGAGACCCAGTACTTC.

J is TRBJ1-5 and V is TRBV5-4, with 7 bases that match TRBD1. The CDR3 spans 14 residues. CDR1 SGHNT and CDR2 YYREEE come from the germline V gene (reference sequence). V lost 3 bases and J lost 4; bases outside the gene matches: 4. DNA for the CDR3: TGTGCCAGCAGCTCGGGACAGTCAAATCAGCCCCAGCATTTT. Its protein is CASSSGQSNQPQHF. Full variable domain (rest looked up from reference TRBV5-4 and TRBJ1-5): ETGVTQSPTHLIKTRGQQVTLRCSSQSGHNTVSWYQQALGQGPQFIFQYYREEENGRGNFPPRFSGLQFPNYSSELNVNALELDDSALYLCASSSGQSNQPQHFGDGTRLSIL.

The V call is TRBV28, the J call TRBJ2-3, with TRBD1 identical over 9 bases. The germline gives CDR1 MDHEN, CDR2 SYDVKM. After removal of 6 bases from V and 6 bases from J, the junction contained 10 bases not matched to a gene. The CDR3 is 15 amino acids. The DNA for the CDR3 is TGTGCCAGCAGGGGACAGGGTTTAAGTTCGGATACGCAGTATTTT. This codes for CASRGQGLSSDTQYF.

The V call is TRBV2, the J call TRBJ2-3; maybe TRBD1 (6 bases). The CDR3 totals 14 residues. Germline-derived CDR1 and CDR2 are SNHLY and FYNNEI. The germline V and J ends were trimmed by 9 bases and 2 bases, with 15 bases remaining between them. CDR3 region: CASSTGSSTDTQYF. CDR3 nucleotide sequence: TGTGCCAGTAGTACAGGGTCCTCCACAGATACGCAGTATTTT.

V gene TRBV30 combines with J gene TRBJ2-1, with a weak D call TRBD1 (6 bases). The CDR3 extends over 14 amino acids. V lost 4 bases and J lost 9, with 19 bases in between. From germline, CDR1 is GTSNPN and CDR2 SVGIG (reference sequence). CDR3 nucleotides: TGTGCCTGGAAGGGGATGGGACAATCGGCTGAGCAGTTCTTC. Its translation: CAWKGMGQSAEQFF.

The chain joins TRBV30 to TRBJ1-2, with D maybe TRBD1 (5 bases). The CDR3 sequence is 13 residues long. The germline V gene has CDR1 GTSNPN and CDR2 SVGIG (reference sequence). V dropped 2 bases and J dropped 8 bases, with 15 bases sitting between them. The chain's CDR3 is CAWSLLDKRGYTF. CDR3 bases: TGTGCCTGGAGTTTATTGGACAAACGAGGCTACACCTTC. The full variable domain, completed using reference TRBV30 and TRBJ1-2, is SQTIHQWPATLVQPVGSPLSLECTVEGTSNPNLYWYRQAAGRGLQLLFYSVGIGQISSEVPQNLSASRPQDRQFILSSKKLLLSDSGFYLCAWSLLDKRGYTFGSGTRLTVV.

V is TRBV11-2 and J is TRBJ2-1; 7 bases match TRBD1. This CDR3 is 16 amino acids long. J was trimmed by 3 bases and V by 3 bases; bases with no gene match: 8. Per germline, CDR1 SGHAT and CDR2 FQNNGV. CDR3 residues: CASSLGQNPYYNEQFF. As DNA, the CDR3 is TGTGCCAGCAGCTTGGGACAGAACCCCTACTACAATGAGCAGTTCTTC.

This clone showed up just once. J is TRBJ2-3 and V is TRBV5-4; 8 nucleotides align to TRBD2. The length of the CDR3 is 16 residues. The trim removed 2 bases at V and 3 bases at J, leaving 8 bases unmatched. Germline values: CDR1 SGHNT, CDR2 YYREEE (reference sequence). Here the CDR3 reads CASSLGGLGGTDTQYF. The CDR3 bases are TGTGCCAGCAGCTTAGGGGGACTAGGGGGGACAGATACGCAGTATTTT.

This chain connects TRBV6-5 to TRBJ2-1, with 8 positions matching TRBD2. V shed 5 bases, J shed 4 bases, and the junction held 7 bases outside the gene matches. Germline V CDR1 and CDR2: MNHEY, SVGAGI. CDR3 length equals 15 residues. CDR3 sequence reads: CASSKSGSAYNEQFF. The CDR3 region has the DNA TGTGCCAGCAGTAAGAGCGGGAGCGCATACAATGAGCAGTTCTTC.

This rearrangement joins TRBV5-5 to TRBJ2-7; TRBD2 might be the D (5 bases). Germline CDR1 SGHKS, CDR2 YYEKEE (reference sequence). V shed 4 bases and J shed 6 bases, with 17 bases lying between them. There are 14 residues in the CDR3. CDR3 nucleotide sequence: TGTGCCAGCAGCACGGACCCGCTAGGAGGCGAGCAGTACTTC. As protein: CASSTDPLGGEQYF.

In DNA, the CDR3 is TGTGCCAGCAGCTTTGAAATGGTACAGGGGCCCCGCTCCTACAATGAGCAGTTCTTC. Amino acid sequence: CASSFEMVQGPRSYNEQFF. The rearrangement joins TRBV5-6 to TRBJ2-1; 7 nucleotides agree with TRBD1. V was clipped by 2 bases and J by 0 bases; unmatched bases: 14. CDR3 length: 19 residues. CDR1 and CDR2 from the germline V gene are SGHDT and YYEEEE.